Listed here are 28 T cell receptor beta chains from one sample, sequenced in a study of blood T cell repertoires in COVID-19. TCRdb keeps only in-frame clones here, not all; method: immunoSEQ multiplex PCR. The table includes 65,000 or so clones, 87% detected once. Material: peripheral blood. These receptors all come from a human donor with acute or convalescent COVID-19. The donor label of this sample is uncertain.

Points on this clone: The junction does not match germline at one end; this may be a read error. CDR3 in DNA: TGTGCCACCTCAGTAACAGGGGGCTACGAGCAGTACTTC. This codes for CATSVTGGYEQYF. This rearrangement joins TRBV18 to TRBJ2-7; 8 nucleotides agree with TRBD1. Germline V gene sequence: CDR1 KGHSH, CDR2 LQKENI. This CDR3 has 13 amino acids.

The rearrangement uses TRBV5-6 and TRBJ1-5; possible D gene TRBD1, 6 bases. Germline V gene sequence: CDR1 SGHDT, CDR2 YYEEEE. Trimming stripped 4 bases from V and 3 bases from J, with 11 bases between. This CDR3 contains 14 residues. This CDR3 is CASSQGQYNQPQHF. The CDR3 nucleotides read TGTGCCAGCAGCCAAGGACAGTACAATCAGCCCCAGCATTTT.

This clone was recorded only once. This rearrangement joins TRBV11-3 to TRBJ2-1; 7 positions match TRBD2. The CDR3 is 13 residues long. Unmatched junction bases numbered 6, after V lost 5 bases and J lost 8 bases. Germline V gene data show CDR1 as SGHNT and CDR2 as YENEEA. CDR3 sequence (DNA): TGTGCCAGCAGCAGAACTAGCGCCGATGAGCAGTTCTTC. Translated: CASSRTSADEQFF.

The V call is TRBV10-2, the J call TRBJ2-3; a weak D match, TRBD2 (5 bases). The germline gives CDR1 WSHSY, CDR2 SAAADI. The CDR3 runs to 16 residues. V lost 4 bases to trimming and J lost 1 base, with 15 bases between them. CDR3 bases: TGCGCCAGCAGTGCGGTTTGGGAGTTGGGCACAGATACGCAGTATTTT. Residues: CASSAVWELGTDTQYF.

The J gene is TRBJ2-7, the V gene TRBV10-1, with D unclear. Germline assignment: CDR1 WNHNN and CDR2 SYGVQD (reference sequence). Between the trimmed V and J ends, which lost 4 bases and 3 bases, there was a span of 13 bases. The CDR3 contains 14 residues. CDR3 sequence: CASSASAPGYEQYV. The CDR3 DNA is TGCGCCAGCAGTGCATCGGCGCCGGGCTACGAGCAGTACGTC.

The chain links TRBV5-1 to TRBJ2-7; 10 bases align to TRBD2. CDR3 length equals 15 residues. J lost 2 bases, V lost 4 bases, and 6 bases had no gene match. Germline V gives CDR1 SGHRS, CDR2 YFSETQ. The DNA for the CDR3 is TGCGCCAGCAGCGAACTAGCGGGGACCACCTACGAGCAGTACTTC. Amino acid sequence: CASSELAGTTYEQYF.

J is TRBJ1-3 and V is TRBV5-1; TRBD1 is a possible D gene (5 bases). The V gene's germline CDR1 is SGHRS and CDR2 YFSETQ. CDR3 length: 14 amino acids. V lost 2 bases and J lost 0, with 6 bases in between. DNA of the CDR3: TGCGCCAGCAGCTTCGACAGCTCTGGAAACACCATATATTTT. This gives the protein CASSFDSSGNTIYF.

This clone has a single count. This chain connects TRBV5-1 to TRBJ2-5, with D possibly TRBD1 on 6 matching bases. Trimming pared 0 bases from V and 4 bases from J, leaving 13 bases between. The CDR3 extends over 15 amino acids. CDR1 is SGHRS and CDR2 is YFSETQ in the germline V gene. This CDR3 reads CASSLEGVIGETQYF. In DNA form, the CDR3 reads TGCGCCAGCAGCTTGGAGGGGGTAATTGGAGAGACCCAGTACTTC.

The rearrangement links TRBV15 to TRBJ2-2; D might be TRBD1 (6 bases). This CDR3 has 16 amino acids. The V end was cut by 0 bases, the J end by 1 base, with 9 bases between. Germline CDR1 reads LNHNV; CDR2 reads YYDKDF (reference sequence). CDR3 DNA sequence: TGTGCCACCAGCAGAGACGAGGGGGTGAACACCGGGGAGCTGTTTTTT. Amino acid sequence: CATSRDEGVNTGELFF.

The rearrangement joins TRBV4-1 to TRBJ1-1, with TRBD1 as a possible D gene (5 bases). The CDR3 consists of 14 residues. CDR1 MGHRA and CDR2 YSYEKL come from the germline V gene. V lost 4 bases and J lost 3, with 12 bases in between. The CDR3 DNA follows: TGCGCCAGCAGCCTCGCCGGAGGGGACACTGAAGCTTTCTTT. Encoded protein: CASSLAGGDTEAFF.

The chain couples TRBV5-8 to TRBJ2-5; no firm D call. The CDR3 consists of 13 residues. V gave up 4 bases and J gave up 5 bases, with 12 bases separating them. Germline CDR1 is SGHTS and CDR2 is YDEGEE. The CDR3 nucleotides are TGTGCCAGCAGCAGGAGAGGCTGGGAGACCCAGTACTTC. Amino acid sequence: CASSRRGWETQYF.

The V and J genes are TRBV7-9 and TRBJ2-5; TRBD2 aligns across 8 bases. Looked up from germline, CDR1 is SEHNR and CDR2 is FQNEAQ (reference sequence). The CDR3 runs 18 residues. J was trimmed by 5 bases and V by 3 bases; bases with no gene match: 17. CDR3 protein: CASSFETSAFTGGETQYF. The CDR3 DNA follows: TGTGCCAGCAGCTTTGAGACTAGCGCCTTTACCGGCGGGGAGACCCAGTACTTC.

The CDR3 spells CASSLSSGGPYEQFF. Written as DNA, the CDR3 is TGTGCCAGCAGCTTATCAAGCGGGGGGCCGTATGAGCAGTTCTTC. This chain links TRBV7-9 with TRBJ2-1, with 9 nucleotides matching TRBD2. Per germline, CDR1 SEHNR and CDR2 FQNEAQ (reference sequence). This CDR3 has 15 residues. Trimming at V came to 2 bases and at J to 8 bases, leaving 7 bases not matched to a gene.

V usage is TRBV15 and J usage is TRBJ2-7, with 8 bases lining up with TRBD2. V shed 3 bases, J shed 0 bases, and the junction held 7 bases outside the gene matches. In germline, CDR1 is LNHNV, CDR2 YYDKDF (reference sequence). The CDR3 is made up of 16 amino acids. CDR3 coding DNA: TGTGCCACCAGCAGCACGACTAGCGAGGACTCCTACGAGCAGTACTTC. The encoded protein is CATSSTTSEDSYEQYF.

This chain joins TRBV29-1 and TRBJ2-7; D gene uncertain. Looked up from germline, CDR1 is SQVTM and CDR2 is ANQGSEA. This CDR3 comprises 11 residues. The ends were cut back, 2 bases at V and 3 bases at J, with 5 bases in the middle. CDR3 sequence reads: CSVESNYEQYF. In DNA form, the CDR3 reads TGCAGCGTTGAATCAAACTACGAGCAGTACTTC.

The CDR3 spells CASSVSGTIQETQYF. The CDR3 nucleotides are TGTGCCAGCAGTGTAAGCGGGACTATCCAAGAGACCCAGTACTTC. The V call is TRBV11-3, the J call TRBJ2-5; TRBD2 matches 7 bases. Trimming took 6 bases from V and 1 from J; bases not matched to a gene: 8. CDR1 SGHNT and CDR2 YENEEA come from the germline V gene. This CDR3 contains 15 residues.

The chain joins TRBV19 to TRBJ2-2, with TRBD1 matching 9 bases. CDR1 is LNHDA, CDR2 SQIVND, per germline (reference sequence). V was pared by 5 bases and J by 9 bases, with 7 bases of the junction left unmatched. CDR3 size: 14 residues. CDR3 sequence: CASSVGQGLRELFF. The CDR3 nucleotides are TGTGCCAGTAGTGTGGGACAGGGTCTAAGGGAGCTGTTTTTT.

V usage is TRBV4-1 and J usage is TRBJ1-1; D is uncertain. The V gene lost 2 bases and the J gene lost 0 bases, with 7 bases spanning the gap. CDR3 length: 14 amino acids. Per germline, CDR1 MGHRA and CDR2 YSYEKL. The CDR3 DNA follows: TGCGCCAGCAGCCAAACAGAAATGAACACTGAAGCTTTCTTT. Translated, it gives CASSQTEMNTEAFF.

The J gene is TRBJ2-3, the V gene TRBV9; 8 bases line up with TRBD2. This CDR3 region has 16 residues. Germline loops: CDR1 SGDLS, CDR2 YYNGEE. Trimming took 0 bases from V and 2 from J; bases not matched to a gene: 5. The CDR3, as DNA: TGTGCCAGCAGCGTAGGACGGGGGGGCGACACAGATACGCAGTATTTT. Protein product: CASSVGRGGDTDTQYF.

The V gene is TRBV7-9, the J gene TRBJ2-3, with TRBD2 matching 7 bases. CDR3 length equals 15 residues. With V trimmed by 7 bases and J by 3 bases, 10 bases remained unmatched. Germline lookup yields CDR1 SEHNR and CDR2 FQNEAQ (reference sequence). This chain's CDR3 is CASNHPGGGTDTQYF. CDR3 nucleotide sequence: TGTGCCAGCAACCACCCGGGCGGGGGAACAGATACGCAGTATTTT.

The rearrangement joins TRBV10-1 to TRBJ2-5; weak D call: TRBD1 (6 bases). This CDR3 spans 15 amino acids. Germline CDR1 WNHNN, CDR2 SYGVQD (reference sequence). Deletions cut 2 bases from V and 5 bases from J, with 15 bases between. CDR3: CASSEGQSLRETQYF. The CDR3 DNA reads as TGCGCCAGCAGTGAGGGACAGAGTCTCCGCGAGACCCAGTACTTC.

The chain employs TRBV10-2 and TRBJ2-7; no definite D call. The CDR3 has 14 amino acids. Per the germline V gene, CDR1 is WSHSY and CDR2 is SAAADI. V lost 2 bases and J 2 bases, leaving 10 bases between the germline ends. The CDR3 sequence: CASSEERATYEQYF. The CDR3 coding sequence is TGCGCCAGCAGTGAGGAACGAGCTACCTACGAGCAGTACTTC.

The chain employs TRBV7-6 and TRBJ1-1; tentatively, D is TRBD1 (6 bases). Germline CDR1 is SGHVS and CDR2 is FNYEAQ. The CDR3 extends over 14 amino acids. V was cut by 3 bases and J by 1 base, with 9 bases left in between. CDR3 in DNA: TGTGCCAGCAGCTTCTCGGACAGGAACACTGAAGCTTTCTTT. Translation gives CASSFSDRNTEAFF. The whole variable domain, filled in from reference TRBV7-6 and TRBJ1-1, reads GAGVSQSPRYKVTKRGQDVALRCDPISGHVSLYWYRQALGQGPEFLTYFNYEAQQDKSGLPNDRFSAERPEGSISTLTIQRTEQRDSAMYRCASSFSDRNTEAFFGQGTRLTVV.

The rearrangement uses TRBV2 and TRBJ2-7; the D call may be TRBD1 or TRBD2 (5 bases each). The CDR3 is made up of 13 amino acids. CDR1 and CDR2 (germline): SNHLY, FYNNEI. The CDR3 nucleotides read TGTGCCAGCAGAGAAGGGACCCGAGGGGAGCAGTACGTC. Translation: CASREGTRGEQYV.

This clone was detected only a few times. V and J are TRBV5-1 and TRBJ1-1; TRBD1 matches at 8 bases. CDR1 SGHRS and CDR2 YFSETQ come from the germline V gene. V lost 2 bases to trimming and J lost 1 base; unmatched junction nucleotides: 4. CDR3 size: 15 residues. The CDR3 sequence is CASSFLGQGNTEAFF. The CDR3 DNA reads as TGCGCCAGCAGCTTTCTTGGACAGGGGAACACTGAAGCTTTCTTT.

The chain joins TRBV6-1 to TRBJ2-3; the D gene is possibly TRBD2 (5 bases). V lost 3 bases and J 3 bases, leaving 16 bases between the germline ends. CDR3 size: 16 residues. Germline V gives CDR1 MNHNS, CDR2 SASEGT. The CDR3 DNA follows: TGTGCCAGCAGTGACGGTAGGGTCCGGGAAACAGATACGCAGTATTTT. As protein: CASSDGRVRETDTQYF.

CDR3 nucleotides: TGTGCCAGCAGCCCCCTGGACGGGGCAGATACGCAGTATTTT. Encoded protein: CASSPLDGADTQYF. The chain couples TRBV5-8 to TRBJ2-3, with D perhaps TRBD2 (5 bases). The germline V and J ends were trimmed by 4 bases and 4 bases, with 13 bases remaining between them. Germline-derived CDR1 and CDR2 are SGHTS and YDEGEE. CDR3 length: 14 residues.

The CDR3 coding sequence is TGTGCCAGCAGCACACAGGGGGCCTCCTACGAGCAGTACTTC. As protein: CASSTQGASYEQYF. This chain connects TRBV7-3 to TRBJ2-7; 9 nucleotides agree with TRBD1. The trim removed 5 bases at V and 0 bases at J, leaving 2 bases unmatched. This CDR3 is built from 14 residues. Germline CDR1 reads SGHTA; CDR2 reads FQGTGA.